This TCR beta chain was sequenced for a study of CD8+ T cells in alopecia areata. The overall study: Treated individuals took tofacitinib by mouth, 5 to 10 mg twice daily.

Comments on this clone: This CDR3 is also generated by other DNA sequences in the sample.

Sequencing templates came from extracted RNA that was reverse transcribed into cDNA. This table comes from immunoSEQ multiplex PCR, and its TCRdb copy is limited to in-frame clones, with some not included. The repertoire holds roughly 250,000 clones, less than 80% seen once, with under 1.5% in the top ten. Germline CDR1 SQVTM, CDR2 ANQGSEA. V shed 6 bases, J shed 3 bases, and the junction held 3 bases outside the gene matches. The CDR3 has 14 amino acids. The J gene is TRBJ2-3, the V gene TRBV29-1; 13 positions match TRBD2. This TCR was sampled from a human donor with alopecia areata. The sample was CD4+ T cells sorted from blood, taken at week 0. CDR3 sequence: CSVRTSGGTDTQYF. CDR3 bases: TGCAGCGTCCGGACTAGCGGGGGTACAGATACGCAGTATTTT.